One and the same sample provided the 29 T cell receptor beta chains below, sequenced in a study of blood T cells in healthy people across ages. A second PCR of 7 to 11 cycles used a sample-barcoded 5' primer and a J-beta primer mix. TCRdb re-called the 5' RACE reads with MiXCR, one entry per CDR3 protein. The sample carries around 790,000 distinct CDR3 sequences, 44% recorded once. Sequenced sample: blood. These receptors came from a man between 60 and 75 years old in good health.

Remarks on this clonotype: This sequence may be a read error, since a much larger clone differs from it by one base. The chain employs TRBV7-2 and TRBJ2-4, with 9 bases lining up with TRBD2. The DNA matches TRBJ2-7 better at its end, which makes the J call doubtful. This CDR3 has 15 residues. The V gene's germline CDR1 is SGHTA and CDR2 FQGNSA. CDR3 protein: CASSPRLAEPYEQYF. In DNA, the CDR3 is TGTGCCAGCAGCCCGAGACTAGCGGAACCTTACGAGCAGTACTTC.

The table lists this clonotype with a count of one. The chain uses TRBV6-1 and TRBJ2-3; maybe TRBD2 (5 bases). CDR3 length: 14 amino acids. Germline CDR1 reads MNHNS; CDR2 reads SASEGT. Trimming stripped 5 bases from V and 7 bases from J, with 16 bases between. CDR3 coding DNA: TGTGCCAGCAGTTTCGGTGGGAGTGGTAATACGCAGTATTTT. It specifies CASSFGGSGNTQYF.

This clonotype was counted between two and nine times. The V call is TRBV5-1, the J call TRBJ2-7, with D possibly matching TRBD1 (6 bases). CDR3 length: 14 residues. The V gene's germline CDR1 is SGHRS and CDR2 YFSETQ. The V and J ends lost 3 bases and 7 bases respectively, with 17 bases between them. The CDR3 protein is CASSSDSTSGEQYF. The CDR3 coding sequence is TGCGCCAGCAGCTCGGACAGTACCTCGGGGGAGCAGTACTTC.

This clonotype appeared a few times. This rearrangement joins TRBV11-2 to TRBJ2-4; tentatively, D is TRBD2 (5 bases). CDR3 length: 16 amino acids. Trimming took 5 bases from V and 2 from J, leaving 16 bases between them. Germline loops: CDR1 SGHAT, CDR2 FQNNGV. CDR3 amino acids: CASSPEGTLSKNIQYF. CDR3 coding DNA: TGTGCCAGCAGCCCCGAGGGAACCCTATCCAAAAACATTCAGTACTTC.

The J gene is TRBJ2-3, the V gene TRBV20-1; 7 bases fit TRBD2. Germline V CDR1 and CDR2: DFQATT, SNEGSKA (reference sequence). The CDR3 has 15 residues. V dropped 6 bases and J dropped 0; count of bases not matched to a gene: 9. The CDR3 DNA reads as TGCAGTGCCTCGGTTTTCGGGGGGAGCACAGATACGCAGTATTTT. Translating gives CSASVFGGSTDTQYF.

A few counts support this clonotype. This chain uses TRBV7-2 with TRBJ2-3, with D perhaps matching TRBD1 (6 bases). CDR1 is SGHTA and CDR2 is FQGNSA in the germline V gene. The CDR3 is 15 residues long. Deletions cut 1 base from V and 0 bases from J, with 8 bases between. The CDR3 DNA reads TGTGCCAGCAGCTTAGGGGACATTAGCACAGATACGCAGTATTTT. It codes for CASSLGDISTDTQYF. Variable domain in full (rest from reference TRBV7-2 and TRBJ2-3): GAGVSQSPSNKVTEKGKDVELRCDPISGHTALYWYRQSLGQGLEFLIYFQGNSAPDKSGLPSDRFSAERTGGSVSTLTIQRTQQEDSAVYLCASSLGDISTDTQYFGPGTRLTVL.

This clonotype has more than one count but fewer than ten. The chain employs TRBV6-2 or TRBV6-3 and TRBJ1-1; D is undetermined. This CDR3 comprises 14 residues. From germline, CDR1 is MNHEY and CDR2 SVGEGT. Deletions cut 2 bases from V and 3 bases from J, with 10 bases between. The CDR3 coding sequence is TGTGCCAGCAGTTACGCACAGTCGTACACTGAAGCTTTCTTT. It codes for CASSYAQSYTEAFF.

The rearrangement links TRBV10-3 to TRBJ2-5; 12 bases line up with TRBD1. The J call may be faulty, since TRBJ2-7 better matches the DNA end. The CDR3 spans 16 residues. CDR1 ENHRY and CDR2 SYGVKD come from the germline V gene. This CDR3 is CAISESGDRGLYEQYF. The CDR3 bases are TGTGCCATCAGTGAGTCGGGGGACAGGGGGCTTTACGAGCAGTACTTC.

This sequence joins TRBV11-2 and TRBJ2-7; 8 nucleotides agree with TRBD1. The CDR3 sequence is 14 residues long. With V trimmed by 1 base and J by 4 bases, 3 bases remained unmatched. CDR1 and CDR2 from the germline V gene are SGHAT and FQNNGV. The CDR3 protein is CASSLGQGWYEQYF. The CDR3 DNA is TGTGCCAGCAGCTTAGGACAGGGGTGGTACGAGCAGTACTTC.

The V and J genes are TRBV6-2 or TRBV6-3 and TRBJ2-7; 8 bases match TRBD2. Near its end, the DNA agrees better with TRBJ2-4, so the J call may be wrong. The V gene's germline CDR1 is MNHEY and CDR2 SVGEGT. The CDR3 has 19 residues. DNA of the CDR3: TGTGCCAGCAGTTACACCCAGGGTTCGCGGGGGGTAGCCAAAAACATTCAGTACTTC. Protein: CASSYTQGSRGVAKNIQYF.

The V call is TRBV12-3 or TRBV12-4, the J call TRBJ2-2, with D possibly matching TRBD2 (5 bases). This CDR3 region has 14 residues. Between the trimmed V and J ends, which lost 5 bases and 7 bases, there was a span of 14 bases. The CDR3, as DNA: TGTGCCAGCAGTAAACTCCTGAGGGTCGGGGAGCTGTTTTTT. It is translated as CASSKLLRVGELFF.

This clonotype was recorded a few times. At one end, the junction sequence differs from germline, possibly due to a read error. J is TRBJ2-7 and V is TRBV5-6; D remains unclear. Germline V CDR1 and CDR2: SGHDT, YYEEEE. The CDR3 totals 14 residues. CDR3 amino acids: CASNLSSISYEQYF. In DNA, the CDR3 is TGTGCCAGCAACTTGTCCTCAATCTCCTACGAGCAGTACTTC.

The chain joins TRBV9 to TRBJ2-1; D assignment may be TRBD1 or TRBD2 (6 bases each). Trimming cost V 3 bases and J 7 bases, with 11 bases left between them. Looked up from germline, CDR1 is SGDLS and CDR2 is YYNGEE. This CDR3 has 13 residues. The CDR3 bases are TGTGCCAGCAGCGAGAGGGGGGAGAATGAGCAGTTCTTC. Its protein is CASSERGENEQFF.

This clonotype was picked up a small number of times. CDR3 amino acids: CASSQDRLMWGTEAFF. In DNA, the CDR3 is TGTGCCAGCAGCCAAGATCGCCTTATGTGGGGCACTGAAGCTTTCTTT. The gene calls are TRBV3-1 and TRBJ1-1; D unresolved. The length of the CDR3 is 16 residues. Germline CDR1 is LGHDT and CDR2 is YNNKEL (reference sequence). Trimming cost V 0 bases and J 4 bases, with 15 bases left between them.

The table lists this clonotype with a few counts. V usage is TRBV25-1 and J usage is TRBJ2-7; the D call may be TRBD1 or TRBD2 (6 bases each). With the DNA end fitting TRBJ2-5 better, the J assignment may be wrong. Germline CDR1 is MGHDK and CDR2 is SYGVNS. The length of the CDR3 is 15 residues. The chain's CDR3 is CASSAWRGQKETQYF. The CDR3 coding sequence is TGTGCCAGCAGTGCCTGGCGGGGACAAAAGGAGACCCAGTACTTC.

In this sample, this clonotype turned up a few times. The chain joins TRBV10-3 to TRBJ1-1, with D unclear. The CDR3 totals 14 residues. With 3 bases removed from V and 0 bases from J, the gap between germline ends came to 8 bases. Germline values: CDR1 ENHRY, CDR2 SYGVKD. The CDR3 is CAISENSLNTEAFF. For the CDR3, the DNA is TGTGCCATCAGTGAAAACAGTCTGAACACTGAAGCTTTCTTT.

The J gene is TRBJ2-3, the V gene TRBV6-5, with D tentatively TRBD1 (6 bases). This CDR3 has 15 residues. The V and J ends lost 2 bases and 4 bases respectively, with 13 bases between them. Germline CDR1 is MNHEY and CDR2 is SVGAGI. CDR3 in amino acids: CASSYNLQGSDTQYF. In DNA form, the CDR3 reads TGTGCCAGCAGTTACAACCTACAGGGCTCAGATACGCAGTATTTT.

This chain uses TRBV6-5 with TRBJ2-1; D is perhaps TRBD1 (6 bases). Trimming removed 0 bases at V and 13 bases at J, with 16 bases between. The germline gives CDR1 MNHEY, CDR2 SVGAGI. This CDR3 region has 14 residues. The CDR3 coding sequence is TGTGCCAGCAGTTACTCGTACAGGGAAGAGACCCAGTTCTTC. This sequence encodes CASSYSYREETQFF.

This chain uses TRBV7-2 with TRBJ2-4, with D uncertain. The J call may be in error: the DNA end matches TRBJ2-7 better. CDR3 length: 14 residues. Germline CDR1 SGHTA, CDR2 FQGNSA. The CDR3, as DNA: TGTGCCAGCAGCTTTGAGAGCAGGACCTACGAGCAGTACTTC. This codes for CASSFESRTYEQYF.

The table lists this clonotype with a few counts. This rearrangement joins TRBV27 to TRBJ1-2, with TRBD1 matching over 8 bases. The length of the CDR3 is 15 residues. Unmatched junction bases numbered 5, after V lost 3 bases and J lost 2 bases. Germline CDR1 is MNHEY and CDR2 is SMNVEV (reference sequence). In DNA, the CDR3 is TGTGCCAGCAGTTTCGGACAGGGTAGAAACTATGGCTACACCTTC. Its translation is CASSFGQGRNYGYTF.

The rearrangement uses TRBV12-3 or TRBV12-4 and TRBJ2-1, with unresolved D. The CDR3 sequence is 15 residues long. This CDR3 reads CASKWAGSVDNEQFF. CDR3 coding DNA: TGTGCTAGTAAATGGGCCGGGTCGGTCGACAATGAGCAGTTCTTC.

The chain uses TRBV20-1 and TRBJ2-5; 13 bases match TRBD2. The CDR3 is 14 residues long. V was clipped by 6 bases and J by 4 bases; unmatched bases: 5. Germline CDR1 DFQATT, CDR2 SNEGSKA (reference sequence). The CDR3, as DNA: TGCAGTGCGAAACTAGCGGGGGGGCGAGAGACCCAGTACTTC. This codes for CSAKLAGGRETQYF.

On this clonotype: One end of the junction is discordant with germline, which a read error may explain. The CDR3 loop reads CRARDETQYF. The CDR3 nucleotides read TGCAGGGCTAGGGACGAGACCCAGTACTTC. The rearrangement uses TRBV20-1 and TRBJ2-7; D might be TRBD1 or TRBD2, each matching 5 bases. The end of the DNA fits TRBJ2-5 better, so the J call may be wrong. The CDR3 has 10 residues. CDR1 is DFQATT, CDR2 SNEGSKA, per germline (reference sequence).

This clonotype was counted only a few times. The rearrangement joins TRBV28 to TRBJ2-5; 8 nucleotides agree with TRBD2. J lost 2 bases, V lost 3 bases, and 8 bases had no gene match. Germline V lookup: CDR1 MDHEN, CDR2 SYDVKM. The CDR3 has 16 residues. The CDR3 region has the DNA TGTGCCAGCAGTTTGGGAGTCGGGGGGGATCAAGAGACCCAGTACTTC. This sequence encodes CASSLGVGGDQETQYF.

This clonotype was counted a few times. The chain employs TRBV11-3 and TRBJ2-3; the D gene is possibly TRBD2 (5 bases). Looked up from germline, CDR1 is SGHNT and CDR2 is YENEEA. Trimming shortened V by 5 bases and J by 5 bases, and 8 bases separated the two germline ends. This CDR3 is 12 amino acids long. The CDR3 is CASSTGLDTQYF. Written as DNA, the CDR3 is TGTGCCAGCAGCACGGGGTTAGATACGCAGTATTTT.

A few counts support this clonotype. The genes are TRBV20-1 and TRBJ2-5; 9 bases are a match to TRBD1. This CDR3 region has 13 residues. V was clipped by 5 bases and J by 4 bases; unmatched bases: 5. Germline V CDR1 and CDR2: DFQATT, SNEGSKA (reference sequence). CDR3 residues: CSAWTGEGETQYF. In DNA form, the CDR3 reads TGCAGTGCTTGGACAGGGGAAGGAGAGACCCAGTACTTC.

This clonotype is a singleton in its sample. This chain connects TRBV9 to TRBJ2-5; D is undetermined. V lost 1 base and J lost 2, with 12 bases in between. Germline V gene sequence: CDR1 SGDLS, CDR2 YYNGEE. CDR3 length: 15 amino acids. The CDR3 is CASSVMGLEQETQYF. The CDR3 bases are TGTGCCAGCAGCGTAATGGGCCTTGAACAAGAGACCCAGTACTTC.

This clonotype was observed a single time. This likely comes from a read error, as the CDR3 has no conserved phenylalanine or tryptophan at its end. The chain uses TRBV25-1 and TRBJ2-4; 12 nucleotides match TRBD2. The J call is in doubt because the DNA end fits TRBJ2-5 better. Looked up from germline, CDR1 is MGHDK and CDR2 is SYGVNS. The CDR3 loop spans 18 amino acids. CDR3: CASSESASGGAFIETQYL. The DNA of the CDR3 is TGTGCCAGCAGTGAATCGGCTAGCGGGGGGGCCTTTATTGAGACCCAGTACTTA.

The chain employs TRBV7-2 and TRBJ2-4; perhaps TRBD2 as D (5 bases). The J call could be wrong; TRBJ2-7 is a better fit for the DNA end. This CDR3 region has 14 residues. CDR1 is SGHTA and CDR2 is FQGNSA in the germline V gene. The CDR3 reads CASSLGVTLYEQYF. The CDR3 bases are TGTGCCAGCAGCCTGGGAGTTACACTCTACGAGCAGTACTTC.